This T cell receptor beta chain derives from a study of blood T cell repertoires in COVID-19. CDR1 and CDR2 (germline): ENHRY, SYGVKD. V trimming: 8 bases; J trimming: 5 bases; junction bases outside the gene matches: 4. The CDR3 has 13 residues. Only in-frame clones appear in the TCRdb table, and some are missing; sequencing was by immunoSEQ multiplex PCR. This table has fewer than 150,000 clones, more than 70% appearing once. This TCR came from a woman aged 25 to 45 who had recovered from COVID-19. The V call is TRBV10-3, the J call TRBJ1-4; 8 nucleotides agree with TRBD1. Material for sequencing was peripheral blood. The chain's CDR3 is CAIRGQENEKLFF. The CDR3, as DNA: TGTGCCATCCGGGGACAGGAGAATGAAAAACTGTTTTTT.